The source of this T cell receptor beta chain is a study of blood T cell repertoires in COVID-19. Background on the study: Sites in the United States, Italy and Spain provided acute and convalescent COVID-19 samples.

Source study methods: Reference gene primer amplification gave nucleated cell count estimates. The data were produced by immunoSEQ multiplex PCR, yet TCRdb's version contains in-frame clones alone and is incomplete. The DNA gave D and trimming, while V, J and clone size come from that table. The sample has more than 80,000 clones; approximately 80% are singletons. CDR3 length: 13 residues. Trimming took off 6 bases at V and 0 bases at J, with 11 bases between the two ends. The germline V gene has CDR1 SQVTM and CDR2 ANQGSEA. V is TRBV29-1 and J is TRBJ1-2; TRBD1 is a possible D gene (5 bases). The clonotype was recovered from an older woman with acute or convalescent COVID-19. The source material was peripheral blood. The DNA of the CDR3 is TGCAGCGTCGCGACAGAGTCTAACTATGGCTACACCTTC. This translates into CSVATESNYGYTF.